These T cell receptor beta chains were read from a single sample in a study of Ad26.COV2.S vaccination and SARS-CoV-2 variants. Assay used: immunoSEQ multiplex PCR; TCRdb lists only in-frame clones, some missing. The data contain about 260,000 clones, roughly nine tenths of them singletons. This specimen was peripheral blood, taken in a trial of Ad26.COV2.S vaccine versus placebo. The receptors were sampled from a person aged 18 to 59 who received the Ad26.COV2.S COVID-19 vaccine or a placebo. Each CDR3 is given with its conserved first and last residue. A D gene is named only where the DNA matches it firmly. The size entry is marked missing in some rows and otherwise reads once, few, many or a size class.

D gene	V gene	clone size	J gene	CDR3 protein	CDR3 DNA
NA	TRBV12-3/TRBV12-4	NA	TRBJ2-5	CASSLDRQETQYF	TGTGCCAGCAGTCTTGACAGGCAAGAGACCCAGTACTTC
NA	TRBV7-2	NA	TRBJ1-1	CASSFGGRVITEAFF	TGTGCCAGCAGTTTCGGAGGGCGGGTAATAACTGAAGCTTTCTTT
NA	TRBV6-5	NA	TRBJ1-6	CASPGAGVYNSPLHF	TGTGCCAGTCCAGGGGCGGGGGTCTATAATTCACCCCTCCACTTT
NA	TRBV6-5	once	TRBJ1-3	CASSYSAGVSGNTIYF	TGTGCCAGCAGTTACTCCGCAGGGGTCTCTGGAAACACCATATATTTT
NA	TRBV7-3	NA	TRBJ2-3	CASSLLTRTDTQYF	TGTGCCAGCAGCTTACTAACCCGCACAGATACGCAGTATTTT
TRBD2	TRBV6-6	few	TRBJ2-7	CASSYVAGGYEQYF	TGTGCCAGCAGTTACGTTGCGGGGGGGTACGAGCAGTACTTC
TRBD1	TRBV6-5	NA	TRBJ2-1	CASSSSGTGTYNEQFF	TGTGCCAGCAGTTCCTCCGGGACAGGGACCTACAATGAGCAGTTCTTC
NA	TRBV3-1/TRBV3-2	NA	TRBJ2-1	CASSQGTFFGQFF	TGTGCCAGCAGCCAAGGGACTTTCTTCGGGCAGTTCTTC
NA	TRBV6-5	NA	TRBJ1-2	CASSPYRDYGYTF	TGTGCCAGCAGCCCGTACAGGGACTATGGCTACACCTTC
NA	TRBV15	NA	TRBJ1-1	CATSRVLSRTEAFF	TGTGCCACCAGCAGGGTCCTGAGTCGGACTGAAGCTTTCTTT
NA	TRBV5-4	NA	TRBJ2-3	CASSLGELASTDTQYF	TGTGCCAGCAGCTTGGGAGAGTTAGCGAGTACAGATACGCAGTATTTT
TRBD2	TRBV5-4	NA	TRBJ2-1	CASSYLLAGGTFF	TGTGCCAGCAGCTACTTACTAGCGGGAGGTACCTTCTTC
TRBD1	TRBV7-3	NA	TRBJ2-3	CASSLSGTGPPNTQYF	TGTGCCAGCAGCCTTTCCGGGACAGGGCCCCCGAATACGCAGTATTTT
NA	TRBV30	NA	TRBJ1-2	CAWSGQGFYGYTF	TGTGCCTGGAGTGGGCAGGGATTCTATGGCTACACCTTC
NA	TRBV30	NA	TRBJ2-1	CAWSVPRGAANEQFF	TGTGCCTGGAGTGTACCCCGGGGGGCGGCCAATGAGCAGTTCTTC
NA	TRBV10-3	NA	TRBJ1-1	CAISTDPNPPEAFF	TGTGCCATCAGTACGGACCCCAACCCGCCTGAAGCTTTCTTT
TRBD1	TRBV7-3	NA	TRBJ2-2	CASSRTNRGLNTGELFF	TGTGCCAGCAGCCGCACCAACAGGGGGTTGAACACCGGGGAGCTGTTTTTT
NA	TRBV30	NA	TRBJ2-5	CAWSHPASPRETQYF	TGTGCCTGGAGCCATCCGGCCTCGCCAAGGGAGACCCAGTACTTC
TRBD1	TRBV5-1	NA	TRBJ1-2	CASSATGGVDGYTF	TGCGCCAGCAGCGCCACAGGGGGCGTTGATGGCTACACCTTC
NA	TRBV19	NA	TRBJ1-3	CASTNDGNSGNTIYF	TGTGCCAGTACGAACGACGGTAACTCTGGAAACACCATATATTTT
TRBD1	TRBV6-6	NA	TRBJ1-3	CASSYSRTGVVDTIYF	TGTGCCAGCAGTTACTCACGGACAGGGGTAGTAGACACCATATATTTT
TRBD1	TRBV30	NA	TRBJ1-5	CAWSVGDRGNQPQHF	TGTGCCTGGAGTGTGGGTGACAGGGGCAATCAGCCCCAGCATTTT
TRBD1	TRBV7-6	once	TRBJ2-2	CASSSDRGNTGELFF	TGTGCCAGCAGCTCTGACAGGGGGAACACCGGGGAGCTGTTTTTT
NA	TRBV5-1	NA	TRBJ1-1	CASSFDVQVDTEAFF	TGCGCCAGCAGCTTCGATGTACAGGTTGACACTGAAGCTTTCTTT
TRBD2	TRBV9	NA	TRBJ2-2	CASSLRRGGGGELFF	TGTGCCAGCAGCCTTCGCCGGGGGGGCGGCGGGGAGCTGTTTTTT
NA	TRBV3-1/TRBV3-2	NA	TRBJ2-1	CASSQVRYNEQFF	TGTGCCAGCAGCCAAGTTCGCTACAATGAGCAGTTCTTC
NA	TRBV6-6	NA	TRBJ2-2	CASSPLQGSAGELFF	TGTGCCAGCAGTCCCCTTCAGGGATCGGCCGGGGAGCTGTTTTTT